This T cell receptor (beta chain) was sequenced in a study of graft-versus-host responses after intestinal transplantation. Study-level information: Tacrolimus plus steroids were given to all recipients for roughly three years, preceded by anti-thymocyte globulin induction. Study outcomes and limitations: Early HvG declines after transplant were associated with peak circulating GvH clone levels. Present in recipient marrow, GvH clones included some that appeared first in ileum or blood. Those patients showing graft-donor T cell macrochimerism displayed high graft-versus-host to host-versus-graft clonal ratios in allografts.

Only in-frame clones appear in the TCRdb table, and some are missing; sequencing was by immunoSEQ multiplex PCR. Of some 40,000 clones in the sample, roughly nine tenths were seen once. J was trimmed by 2 bases and V by 0 bases; bases with no gene match: 3. Germline CDR1 reads SGDLS; CDR2 reads YYNGEE. The CDR3 loop spans 15 amino acids. About this clone itself: No antigen is known for it.

The source was PBMCs, collected around 320 days after intestinal transplant. The TCR sequence derives from a human patient who received an intestinal transplant, so some T cells may come from the graft donor. The V gene is TRBV9, the J gene TRBJ2-7; 9 bases match TRBD2. CDR3 nucleotides: TGTGCCAGCAGCGTAGGAGCGGGGGGCCCCTACGAGCAGTACTTC. This gives the protein CASSVGAGGPYEQYF.